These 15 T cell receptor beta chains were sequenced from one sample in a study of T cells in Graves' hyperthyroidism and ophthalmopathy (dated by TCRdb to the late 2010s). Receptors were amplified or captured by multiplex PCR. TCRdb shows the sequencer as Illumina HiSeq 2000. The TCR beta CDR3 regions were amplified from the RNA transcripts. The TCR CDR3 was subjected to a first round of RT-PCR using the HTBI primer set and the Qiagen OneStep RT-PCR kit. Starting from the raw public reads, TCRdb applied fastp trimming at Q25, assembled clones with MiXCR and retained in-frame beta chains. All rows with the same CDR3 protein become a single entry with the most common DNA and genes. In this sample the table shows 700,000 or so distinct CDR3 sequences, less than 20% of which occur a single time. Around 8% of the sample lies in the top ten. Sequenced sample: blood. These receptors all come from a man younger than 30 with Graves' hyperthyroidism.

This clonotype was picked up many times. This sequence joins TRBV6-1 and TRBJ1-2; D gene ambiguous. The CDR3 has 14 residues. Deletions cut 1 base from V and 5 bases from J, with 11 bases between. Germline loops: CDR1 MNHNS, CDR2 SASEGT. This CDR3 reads CASSEERGWYGYTF. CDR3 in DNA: TGTGCCAGCAGTGAAGAACGAGGCTGGTATGGCTACACCTTC.

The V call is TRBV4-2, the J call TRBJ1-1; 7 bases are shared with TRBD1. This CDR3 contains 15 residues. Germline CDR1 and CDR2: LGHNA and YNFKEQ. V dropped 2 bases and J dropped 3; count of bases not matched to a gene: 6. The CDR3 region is CASSQRVDRDTEAFF. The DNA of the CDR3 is TGTGCCAGCAGCCAAAGGGTAGACAGGGACACTGAAGCTTTCTTT.

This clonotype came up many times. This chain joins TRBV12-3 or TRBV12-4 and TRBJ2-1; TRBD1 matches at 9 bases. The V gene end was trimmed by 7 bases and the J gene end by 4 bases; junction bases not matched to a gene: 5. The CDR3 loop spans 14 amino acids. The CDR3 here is CASTLDRGYNEQFF. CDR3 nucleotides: TGTGCCAGCACCCTGGACAGGGGATACAATGAGCAGTTCTTC.

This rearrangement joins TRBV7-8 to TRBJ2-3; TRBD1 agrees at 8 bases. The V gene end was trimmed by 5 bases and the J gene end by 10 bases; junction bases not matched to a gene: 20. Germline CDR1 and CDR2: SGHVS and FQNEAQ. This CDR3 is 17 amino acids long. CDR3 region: CASSPTRIGQGVWAQYF. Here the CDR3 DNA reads TGTGCCAGCAGCCCTACCCGCATCGGACAGGGAGTTTGGGCGCAGTATTTT.

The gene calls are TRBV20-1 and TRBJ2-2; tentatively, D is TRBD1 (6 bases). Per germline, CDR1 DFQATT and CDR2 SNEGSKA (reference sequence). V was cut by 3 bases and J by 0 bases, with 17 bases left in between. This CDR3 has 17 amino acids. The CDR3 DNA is TGCAGTGCTAGCGGGACACTTATAAGTCCGAACACCGGGGAGCTGTTTTTT. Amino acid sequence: CSASGTLISPNTGELFF.

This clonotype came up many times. The CDR3 protein is CASSLFGGGENTEAFF. The CDR3 bases are TGTGCCAGCAGTTTATTTGGGGGCGGGGAGAACACTGAAGCTTTCTTT. The chain combines TRBV12-3 or TRBV12-4 with TRBJ1-1; TRBD1 is a possible D gene (6 bases). Between the trimmed V and J ends, which lost 2 bases and 1 base, there was a span of 14 bases. CDR3 length: 16 residues.

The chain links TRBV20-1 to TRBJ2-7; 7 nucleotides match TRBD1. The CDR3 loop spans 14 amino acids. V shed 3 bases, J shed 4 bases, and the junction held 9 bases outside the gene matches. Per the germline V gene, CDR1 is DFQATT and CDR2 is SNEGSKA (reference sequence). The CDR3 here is CSARPTGLKYEQYF. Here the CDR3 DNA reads TGCAGTGCTAGGCCGACAGGGCTGAAGTACGAGCAGTACTTC.

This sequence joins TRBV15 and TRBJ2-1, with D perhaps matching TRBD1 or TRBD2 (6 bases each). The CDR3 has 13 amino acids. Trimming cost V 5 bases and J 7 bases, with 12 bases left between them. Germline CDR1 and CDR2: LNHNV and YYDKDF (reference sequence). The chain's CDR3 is CATSSGGGNEQFF. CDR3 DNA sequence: TGTGCCACCAGCTCAGGAGGGGGAAATGAGCAGTTCTTC.

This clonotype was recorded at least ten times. CDR3 region: CASSYGASAYGYTF. The CDR3, as DNA: TGTGCCAGCAGCTACGGAGCGAGCGCCTATGGCTACACCTTC. The chain carries TRBV12-3 or TRBV12-4 and TRBJ1-2; D not resolved. The CDR3 extends over 14 amino acids. V was shortened by 6 bases and J by 4 bases, with 15 bases between the two germline ends.

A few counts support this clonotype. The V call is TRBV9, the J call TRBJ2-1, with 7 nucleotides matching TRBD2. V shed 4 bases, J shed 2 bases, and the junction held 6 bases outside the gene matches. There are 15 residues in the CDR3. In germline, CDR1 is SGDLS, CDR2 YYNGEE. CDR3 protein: CASSPSGATYNEQFF. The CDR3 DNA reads TGTGCCAGCAGCCCGAGCGGGGCTACCTACAATGAGCAGTTCTTC.

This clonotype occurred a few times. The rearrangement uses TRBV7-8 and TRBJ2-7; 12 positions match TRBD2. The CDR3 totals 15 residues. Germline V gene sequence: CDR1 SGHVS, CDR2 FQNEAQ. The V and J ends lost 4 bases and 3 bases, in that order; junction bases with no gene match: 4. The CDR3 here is CASSSTSGRNYEQYF. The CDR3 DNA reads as TGTGCCAGCAGCTCCACTAGCGGGAGGAACTACGAGCAGTACTTC.

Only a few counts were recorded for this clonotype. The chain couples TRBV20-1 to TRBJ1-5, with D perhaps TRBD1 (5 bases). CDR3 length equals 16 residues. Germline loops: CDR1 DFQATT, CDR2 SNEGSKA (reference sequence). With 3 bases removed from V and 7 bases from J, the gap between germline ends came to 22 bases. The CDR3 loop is CSASSPDNSWNQPQHF. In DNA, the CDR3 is TGCAGTGCTAGTTCCCCGGACAACTCCTGGAACCAGCCCCAGCATTTT.

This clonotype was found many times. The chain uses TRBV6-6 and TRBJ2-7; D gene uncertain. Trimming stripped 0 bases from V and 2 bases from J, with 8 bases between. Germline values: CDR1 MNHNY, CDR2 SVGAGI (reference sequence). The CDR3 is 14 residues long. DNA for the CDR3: TGTGCCAGCAGTTACTCGGCAGCCACCTACGAGCAGTACTTC. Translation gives CASSYSAATYEQYF.

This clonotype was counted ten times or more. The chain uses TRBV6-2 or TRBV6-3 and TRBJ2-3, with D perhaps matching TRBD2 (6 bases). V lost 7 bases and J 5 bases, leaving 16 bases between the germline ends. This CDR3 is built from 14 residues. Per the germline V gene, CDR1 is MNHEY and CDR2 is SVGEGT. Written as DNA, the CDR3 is TGTGCCAGCACACGGACTACCGCACAAGATACGCAGTATTTT. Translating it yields CASTRTTAQDTQYF.

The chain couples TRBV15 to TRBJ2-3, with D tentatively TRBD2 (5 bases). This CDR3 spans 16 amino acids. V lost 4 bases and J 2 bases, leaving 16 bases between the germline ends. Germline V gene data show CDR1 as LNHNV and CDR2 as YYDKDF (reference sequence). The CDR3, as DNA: TGTGCCACCAGCAATGAAAGGACTCGTGACACAGATACGCAGTATTTT. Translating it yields CATSNERTRDTDTQYF.